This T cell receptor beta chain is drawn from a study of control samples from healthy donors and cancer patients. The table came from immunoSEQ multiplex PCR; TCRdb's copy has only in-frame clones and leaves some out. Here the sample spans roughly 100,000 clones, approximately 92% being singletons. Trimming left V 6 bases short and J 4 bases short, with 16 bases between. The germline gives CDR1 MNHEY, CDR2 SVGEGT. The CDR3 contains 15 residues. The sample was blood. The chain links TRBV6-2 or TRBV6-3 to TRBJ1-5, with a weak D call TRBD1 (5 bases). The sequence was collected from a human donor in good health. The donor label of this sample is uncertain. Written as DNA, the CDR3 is TGTGCCAGCAGCTCCGCGGGACGCCCTAATCAGCCCCAGCATTTT. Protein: CASSSAGRPNQPQHF.